Below, 25 T cell receptor beta chains from the same sample are listed, as sequenced in a study of human T cells and chemical hapten exposure. TCRdb passed the RACE reads through MiXCR, listing each CDR3 protein once. The table lists 370,000 or so distinct CDR3 sequences, about 4.8% of them singletons. Specified time point: patch test 1, 2 weeks after DPC sensitization. Described treatment: therapeutic diphenylcyclopropenone sensitization with weekly scalp DPC. The sample was whole blood, taken in connection with sensitization to the hapten diphenylcyclopropenone (DPC). Every receptor here comes from a woman between 45 and 60 years old with alopecia areata. Some clones in this sample may be carry-over from other donors' samples.

The V gene is TRBV5-1, the J gene TRBJ2-7, with 11 bases identical to TRBD1. V shed 4 bases, J shed 4 bases, and the junction held 10 bases outside the gene matches. The CDR3 runs to 16 residues. In germline, CDR1 is SGHRS, CDR2 YFSETQ. CDR3 sequence reads: CASSPAGQGAQYEQYF. The CDR3 coding sequence is TGCGCCAGCAGCCCCGCCGGACAGGGGGCCCAGTACGAGCAGTACTTC.

This clonotype was observed a single time. A single base separates this from a much larger clone, so it may be a read error. The chain has TRBV24-1 and TRBJ2-1; 7 bases agree with TRBD2. The CDR3 runs 14 residues. The germline CDR1 and CDR2 sequences are KGHDR and SFDVKD. The CDR3 protein is CATSGGGPYKEQFF. In DNA form, the CDR3 reads TGTGCCACCAGTGGCGGGGGACCCTACAAAGAGCAGTTCTTC.

This clonotype was counted many times. The genes are TRBV4-3 and TRBJ2-4; D remains unclear. The CDR3 is made up of 13 amino acids. The V gene lost 0 bases and the J gene lost 9 bases, with 9 bases spanning the gap. Germline V lookup: CDR1 LGHNA, CDR2 YSLEER. Written as DNA, the CDR3 is TGCGCCAGCAGCCAAGAGGATAGTAGCATTCAGTACTTC. This encodes CASSQEDSSIQYF.

The chain is built from TRBV20-1 and TRBJ1-5; D unresolved. The ends were cut back, 0 bases at V and 3 bases at J, with 18 bases in the middle. The CDR3 sequence is 17 residues long. Per the germline V gene, CDR1 is DFQATT and CDR2 is SNEGSKA (reference sequence). The CDR3 DNA reads TGCAGTGCTAGAGATCTTATCGACGGTTCCGTCAATCAGCCCCAGCATTTT. It yields the protein CSARDLIDGSVNQPQHF.

This clonotype was counted many times. This chain connects TRBV2 to TRBJ2-7; no clear D. Germline V gene lookup returns CDR1 SNHLY and CDR2 FYNNEI. The germline V and J ends were trimmed by 3 bases and 0 bases, with 12 bases remaining between them. The CDR3 is 15 amino acids. The CDR3 nucleotides read TGTGCCAGCAGTGAGAGGCCAGTTAGCTCCTACGAGCAGTACTTC. Encoded protein: CASSERPVSSYEQYF.

This clonotype was observed at least ten times. The V gene is TRBV29-1, the J gene TRBJ1-4; no reliable D call. CDR3 length equals 13 residues. Per germline, CDR1 SQVTM and CDR2 ANQGSEA. V lost 4 bases, J lost 5 bases, and 11 bases lay in between. CDR3 sequence (DNA): TGCAGCGTTGGTCTCTTGAGCAATGAAAAACTGTTTTTT. Translation gives CSVGLLSNEKLFF.

This clonotype was observed a handful of times. The chain uses TRBV7-8 and TRBJ1-1, with unresolved D. V dropped 3 bases and J dropped 0 bases, with 11 bases sitting between them. Per the germline V gene, CDR1 is SGHVS and CDR2 is FQNEAQ. There are 15 residues in the CDR3. The CDR3 reads CASSFLTGMNTEAFF. CDR3 sequence (DNA): TGTGCCAGCAGCTTCTTAACTGGGATGAACACTGAAGCTTTCTTT.

The rearrangement links TRBV6-2 or TRBV6-3 to TRBJ1-6; TRBD1 aligns across 7 bases. The junction had 5 bases not matched to a gene; V was cut back by 2 bases and J by 7 bases. The germline CDR1 and CDR2 sequences are MNHEY and SVGEGT. The CDR3 runs 15 residues. CDR3 DNA sequence: TGTGCCAGCAGTTACATTGGGACAGACAATTCACCCCTCCACTTT. Its translation is CASSYIGTDNSPLHF.

This clonotype has ten or more counts. The V gene is TRBV5-1, the J gene TRBJ2-7, with TRBD1 identical over 10 bases. Germline loops: CDR1 SGHRS, CDR2 YFSETQ. V shed 0 bases, J shed 7 bases, and the junction held 10 bases outside the gene matches. The CDR3 runs 16 residues. In DNA form, the CDR3 reads TGCGCCAGCAGCTTGGGCCCGGGACAGGGGACCTTGGAGCAGTACTTC. Translated, it gives CASSLGPGQGTLEQYF.

This clonotype showed up many times. The chain has TRBV4-2 and TRBJ1-2, with unresolved D. V lost 0 bases and J lost 7, with 12 bases in between. CDR1 is LGHNA and CDR2 is YNFKEQ in the germline V gene. The CDR3 has 14 residues. The DNA of the CDR3 is TGTGCCAGCAGCCAAGATAGACCTTCTGGTGGCTACACCTTC. It translates to CASSQDRPSGGYTF.

The J gene is TRBJ2-1, the V gene TRBV4-3; TRBD1 matches at 7 bases. The V gene end was trimmed by 3 bases and the J gene end by 6 bases; junction bases not matched to a gene: 8. There are 15 residues in the CDR3. Germline CDR1 is LGHNA and CDR2 is YSLEER. Written as DNA, the CDR3 is TGCGCCAGCAGCCAGGGGACCGGGACAGCCAATGAGCAGTTCTTC. It encodes CASSQGTGTANEQFF.

This clonotype appeared many times. The V call is TRBV12-3 or TRBV12-4, the J call TRBJ1-3; D gene ambiguous. The V end was cut by 0 bases, the J end by 0 bases, with 9 bases between. The CDR3 covers 16 residues. Here the CDR3 DNA reads TGTGCCAGCAGTTTAGCGCTAAGCGACTCTGGAAACACCATATATTTT. This encodes CASSLALSDSGNTIYF.

This clonotype showed up just a few times. This sequence joins TRBV18 and TRBJ2-3; D might be TRBD2 (6 bases). The germline V gene has CDR1 KGHSH and CDR2 LQKENI. Trimming left V 7 bases short and J 5 bases short, with 7 bases between. This CDR3 region has 11 residues. CDR3 amino acids: CASLGGDTQYF. The DNA of the CDR3 is TGTGCCAGCTTGGGAGGAGATACGCAGTATTTT.

The V gene is TRBV3-1, the J gene TRBJ1-5; D is unclear. Per germline, CDR1 LGHDT and CDR2 YNNKEL (reference sequence). This CDR3 is 17 amino acids long. Trimming took 1 base from V and 4 from J, leaving 17 bases between them. The CDR3 coding sequence is TGTGCCAGCAGCCAAGGACCAATCTGGGGTGGTAATCAGCCCCAGCATTTT. Translated, it gives CASSQGPIWGGNQPQHF.

This clonotype came up a few times. The chain combines TRBV30 with TRBJ2-1; 10 nucleotides line up with TRBD2. This CDR3 is 15 amino acids long. Germline assignment: CDR1 GTSNPN and CDR2 SVGIG (reference sequence). Losses at the gene ends were 0 bases for V and 6 bases for J; bases not matched to a gene: 5. As DNA, the CDR3 is TGTGCCTGGAGTGTTGGGCTAGCGGGAGTCAATGAGCAGTTCTTC. This encodes CAWSVGLAGVNEQFF.

This clonotype came up many times. The V gene is TRBV7-3, the J gene TRBJ1-2, with D maybe TRBD1 (5 bases). Germline CDR1 and CDR2: SGHTA and FQGTGA. The CDR3 is 14 residues long. V lost 3 bases and J lost 4, with 12 bases in between. Here the CDR3 DNA reads TGTGCCAGCAGCTTGGGACTTACCGGCTATGGCTACACCTTC. This codes for CASSLGLTGYGYTF.

The chain has TRBV20-1 and TRBJ1-2; 7 bases map to TRBD1. Germline CDR1 and CDR2: DFQATT and SNEGSKA (reference sequence). J lost 6 bases, V lost 3 bases, and 7 bases had no gene match. There are 13 residues in the CDR3. CDR3 nucleotides: TGCAGTGCTAGGAAAGGGGGCGCCGATGGCTACACCTTC. Its translation is CSARKGGADGYTF.

This clonotype was counted many times. The chain combines TRBV15 with TRBJ2-3; D gene ambiguous. The CDR3 spans 13 residues. Looked up from germline, CDR1 is LNHNV and CDR2 is YYDKDF (reference sequence). V lost 5 bases, J lost 4 bases, and 10 bases lay in between. The CDR3 bases are TGTGCCACCAGCGTTGCGTCCGCAGATACGCAGTATTTT. This codes for CATSVASADTQYF.

The table lists this clonotype with a few counts. The chain carries TRBV6-2 or TRBV6-3 and TRBJ1-1; D is unresolved. Germline V gene data show CDR1 as MNHEY and CDR2 as SVGEGT. Deletions cut 7 bases from V and 11 bases from J, with 14 bases between. CDR3 length: 11 residues. CDR3 residues: CASIAPERAFF. The CDR3 DNA reads as TGTGCCAGCATCGCACCCGAAAGGGCTTTCTTT.

In this sample, this clonotype turned up many times. This chain connects TRBV7-9 to TRBJ2-3; TRBD2 agrees at 13 bases. Germline V gene data show CDR1 as SEHNR and CDR2 as FQNEAQ (reference sequence). The V segment lost 4 bases and the J segment 5 bases; nucleotides outside the gene matches: 18. The CDR3 is made up of 20 amino acids. The CDR3 here is CASSSTRTSGRSWYRDTQYF. CDR3 DNA sequence: TGTGCCAGCAGCTCGACCCGGACTAGCGGGAGATCGTGGTATCGAGATACGCAGTATTTT. The full variable domain, in which reference TRBV7-9 and TRBJ2-3 provide the parts outside the CDR3, is DTGVSQNPRHKITKRGQNVTFRCDPISEHNRLYWYRQTLGQGPEFLTYFQNEAQLEKSRLLSDRFSAERPKGSFSTLEIQRTEQGDSAMYLCASSSTRTSGRSWYRDTQYFGPGTRLTVL.

This clonotype was detected a few times. The chain combines TRBV6-1 with TRBJ1-5; D unresolved. Trimming pared 2 bases from V and 2 bases from J, leaving 10 bases between. This CDR3 comprises 15 residues. Germline CDR1 MNHNS, CDR2 SASEGT. This chain's CDR3 is CASSESPWGNQPQHF. The CDR3 coding sequence is TGTGCCAGCAGTGAAAGCCCCTGGGGCAATCAGCCCCAGCATTTT.

In its sample, this clonotype was seen many times. V and J are TRBV3-1 and TRBJ1-6, with D unresolved. CDR3 size: 13 residues. The V and J ends lost 4 bases and 7 bases respectively, with 8 bases between them. CDR1 and CDR2 from the germline V gene are LGHDT and YNNKEL (reference sequence). In nucleotides, the CDR3 is TGTGCCAGCAGCCCCTCAACGAATTCACCCCTCCACTTT. Protein sequence: CASSPSTNSPLHF.

This clonotype has at least ten counts. The chain uses TRBV6-5 and TRBJ2-7, with D perhaps matching TRBD2 (6 bases). The CDR3 runs 11 residues. Trimming removed 6 bases at V and 6 bases at J, with 9 bases between. Germline V lookup: CDR1 MNHEY, CDR2 SVGAGI. CDR3: CASSPGAEQYF. Written as DNA, the CDR3 is TGTGCCAGCAGCCCGGGAGCCGAGCAGTACTTC.

Concerning this clonotype: At one boundary the junction diverges from the germline segment, which might be a read error. This sequence joins TRBV2 and TRBJ1-2; D gene ambiguous. The CDR3 has 13 residues. Germline V gives CDR1 SNHLY, CDR2 FYNNEI. The CDR3 DNA is TGTGCCAGCAGTGAAACCGGCATACCGGGATCGGCCTTC. It codes for CASSETGIPGSAF.

A few counts support this clonotype. The gene calls are TRBV14 and TRBJ1-2; D is unclear. Trimming stripped 0 bases from V and 5 bases from J, with 7 bases between. CDR1 SGHDN and CDR2 FVKESK come from the germline V gene. The CDR3 extends over 13 amino acids. For the CDR3, the DNA is TGTGCCAGCAGCCAAGACGCCTTGTATGGCTACACCTTC. Its protein product is CASSQDALYGYTF.